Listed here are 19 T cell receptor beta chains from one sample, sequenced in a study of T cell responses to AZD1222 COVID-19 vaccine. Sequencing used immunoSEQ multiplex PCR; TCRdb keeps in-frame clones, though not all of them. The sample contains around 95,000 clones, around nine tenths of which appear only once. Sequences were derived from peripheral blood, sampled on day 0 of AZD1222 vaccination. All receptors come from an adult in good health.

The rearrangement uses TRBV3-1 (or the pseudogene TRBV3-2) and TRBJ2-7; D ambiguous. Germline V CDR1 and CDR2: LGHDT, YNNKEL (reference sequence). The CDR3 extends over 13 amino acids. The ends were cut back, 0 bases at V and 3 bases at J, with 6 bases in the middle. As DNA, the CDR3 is TGTGCCAGCAGCCAAGATCGCGGCTACGAGCAGTACTTC. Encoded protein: CASSQDRGYEQYF.

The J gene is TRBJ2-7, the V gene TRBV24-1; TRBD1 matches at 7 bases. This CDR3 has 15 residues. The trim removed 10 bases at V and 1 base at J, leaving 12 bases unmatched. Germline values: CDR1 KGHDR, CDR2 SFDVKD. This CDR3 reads CATYHGTEKSYEQYF. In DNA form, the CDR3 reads TGTGCCACATACCACGGGACAGAAAAATCCTACGAGCAGTACTTC.

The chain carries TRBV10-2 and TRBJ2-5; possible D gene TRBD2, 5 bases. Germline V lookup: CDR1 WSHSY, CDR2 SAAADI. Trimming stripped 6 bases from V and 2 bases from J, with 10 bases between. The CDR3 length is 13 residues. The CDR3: CASSRGRQETQYF. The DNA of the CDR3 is TGCGCCAGCAGCCGGGGAAGGCAAGAGACCCAGTACTTC.

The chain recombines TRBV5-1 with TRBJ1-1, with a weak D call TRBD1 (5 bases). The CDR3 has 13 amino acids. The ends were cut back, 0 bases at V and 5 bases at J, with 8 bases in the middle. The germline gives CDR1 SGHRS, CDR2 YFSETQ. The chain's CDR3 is CASSLAEGTEAFF. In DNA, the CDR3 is TGCGCCAGCAGCTTGGCGGAGGGGACTGAAGCTTTCTTT.

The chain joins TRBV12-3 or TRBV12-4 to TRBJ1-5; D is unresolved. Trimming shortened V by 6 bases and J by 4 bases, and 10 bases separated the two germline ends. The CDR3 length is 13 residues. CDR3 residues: CASSPTVNQPQHF. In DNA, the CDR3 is TGTGCCAGCAGCCCTACAGTGAATCAGCCCCAGCATTTT.

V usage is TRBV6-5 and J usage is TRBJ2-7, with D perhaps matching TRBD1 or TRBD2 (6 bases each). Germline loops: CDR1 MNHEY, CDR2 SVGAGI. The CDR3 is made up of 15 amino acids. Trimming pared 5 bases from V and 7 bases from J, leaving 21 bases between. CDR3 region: CASSNPLGGGGEQYF. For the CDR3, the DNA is TGTGCCAGCAGTAACCCTTTAGGAGGGGGTGGGGAGCAGTACTTC.

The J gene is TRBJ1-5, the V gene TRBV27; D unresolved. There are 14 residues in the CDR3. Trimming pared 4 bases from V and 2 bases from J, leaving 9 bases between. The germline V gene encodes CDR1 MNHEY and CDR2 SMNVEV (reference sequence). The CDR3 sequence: CASSSAAGNQPQHF. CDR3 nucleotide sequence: TGTGCCAGCAGTTCCGCTGCTGGCAATCAGCCCCAGCATTTT.

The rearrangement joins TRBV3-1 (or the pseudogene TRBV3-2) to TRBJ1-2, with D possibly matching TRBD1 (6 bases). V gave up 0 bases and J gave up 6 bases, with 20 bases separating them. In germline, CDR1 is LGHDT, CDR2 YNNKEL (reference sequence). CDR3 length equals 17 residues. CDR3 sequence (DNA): TGTGCCAGCAGCCAAGATAACAGGGTCGGAAGTCGCGATGGCTACACCTTC. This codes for CASSQDNRVGSRDGYTF.

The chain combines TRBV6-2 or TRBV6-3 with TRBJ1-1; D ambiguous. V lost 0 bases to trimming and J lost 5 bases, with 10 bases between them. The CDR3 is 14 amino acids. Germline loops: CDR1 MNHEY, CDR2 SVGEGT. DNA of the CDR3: TGTGCCAGCAGTTACTCCCCGGGAGGGACTGAAGCTTTCTTT. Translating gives CASSYSPGGTEAFF.

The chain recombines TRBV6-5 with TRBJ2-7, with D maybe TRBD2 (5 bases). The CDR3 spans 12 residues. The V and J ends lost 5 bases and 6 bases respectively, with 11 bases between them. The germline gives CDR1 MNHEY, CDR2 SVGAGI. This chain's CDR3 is CASSREGSEQYF. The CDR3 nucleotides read TGTGCCAGCAGTCGCGAGGGTAGCGAGCAGTACTTC.

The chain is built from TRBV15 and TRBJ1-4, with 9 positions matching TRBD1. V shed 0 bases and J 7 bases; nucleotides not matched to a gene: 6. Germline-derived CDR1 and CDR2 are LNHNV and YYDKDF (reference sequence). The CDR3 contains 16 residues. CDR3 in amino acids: CATSRENRGLGEKLFF. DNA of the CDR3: TGTGCCACCAGCAGAGAGAACAGGGGGCTCGGTGAAAAACTGTTTTTT.

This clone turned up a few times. The CDR3 protein is CASSRSAGDYGYTF. CDR3 sequence (DNA): TGTGCCAGCAGCCGCAGCGCTGGGGACTATGGCTACACCTTC. The genes are TRBV7-9 and TRBJ1-2, with no clear D. From germline, CDR1 is SEHNR and CDR2 FQNEAQ (reference sequence). V was clipped by 5 bases and J by 3 bases, with 13 bases between them. The CDR3 is 14 residues long.

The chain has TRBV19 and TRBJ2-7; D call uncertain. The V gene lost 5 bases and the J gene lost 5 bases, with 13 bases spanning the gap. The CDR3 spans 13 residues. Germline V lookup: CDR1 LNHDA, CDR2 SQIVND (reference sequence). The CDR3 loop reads CASSGPRAHEQYF. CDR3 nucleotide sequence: TGTGCCAGTAGTGGCCCCAGAGCACACGAGCAGTACTTC.

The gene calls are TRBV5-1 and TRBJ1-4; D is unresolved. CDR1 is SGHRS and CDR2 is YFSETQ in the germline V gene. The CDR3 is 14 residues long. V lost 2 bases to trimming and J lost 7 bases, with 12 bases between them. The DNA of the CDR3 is TGCGCCAGCAGCTTCGATGCCATGAGTGAAAAACTGTTTTTT. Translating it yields CASSFDAMSEKLFF.

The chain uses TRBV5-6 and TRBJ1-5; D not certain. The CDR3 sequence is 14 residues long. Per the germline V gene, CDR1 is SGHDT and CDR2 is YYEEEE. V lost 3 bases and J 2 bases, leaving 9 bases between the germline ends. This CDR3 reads CASSWGSGNQPQHF. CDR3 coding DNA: TGTGCCAGCAGCTGGGGTAGCGGCAATCAGCCCCAGCATTTT.

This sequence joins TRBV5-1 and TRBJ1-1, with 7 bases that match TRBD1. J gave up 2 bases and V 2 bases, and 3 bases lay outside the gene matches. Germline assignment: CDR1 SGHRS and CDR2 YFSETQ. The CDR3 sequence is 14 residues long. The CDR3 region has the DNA TGCGCCAGCAGCTTCAACAGGGGTAACACTGAAGCTTTCTTT. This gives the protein CASSFNRGNTEAFF.

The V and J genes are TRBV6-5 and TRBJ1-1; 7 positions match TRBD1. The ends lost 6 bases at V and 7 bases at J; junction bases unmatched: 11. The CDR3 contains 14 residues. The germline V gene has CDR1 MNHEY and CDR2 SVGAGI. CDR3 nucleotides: TGTGCCAGCAGCACCTGGACAGGAAAACATGAAGCTTTCTTT. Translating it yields CASSTWTGKHEAFF.

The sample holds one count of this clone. The CDR3 DNA reads TGTGCCAGCAGCTTCCCGGACAGGGTGTCTGGAAACACCATATATTTT. Translation: CASSFPDRVSGNTIYF. The gene calls are TRBV7-9 and TRBJ1-3; 8 nucleotides agree with TRBD1. Germline lookup yields CDR1 SEHNR and CDR2 FQNEAQ (reference sequence). The CDR3 runs to 16 residues. With 3 bases clipped from V and 1 base from J, the junction kept 5 bases outside the gene matches. The full variable domain, rest sourced from reference TRBV7-9 and TRBJ1-3, is DTGVSQNPRHKITKRGQNVTFRCDPISEHNRLYWYRQTLGQGPEFLTYFQNEAQLEKSRLLSDRFSAERPKGSFSTLEIQRTEQGDSAMYLCASSFPDRVSGNTIYFGEGSWLTVV.

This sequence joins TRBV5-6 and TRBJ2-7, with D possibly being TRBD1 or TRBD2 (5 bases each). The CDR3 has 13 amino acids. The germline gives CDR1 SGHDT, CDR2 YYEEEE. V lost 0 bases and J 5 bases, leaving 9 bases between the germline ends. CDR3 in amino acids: CASSLAGGDEQYF. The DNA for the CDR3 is TGTGCCAGCAGCTTGGCTGGGGGTGACGAGCAGTACTTC.